The clone carrying this T cell receptor beta chain was picked up a small number of times. The CDR3 runs 14 residues. Germline V gene lookup returns CDR1 SNHLY and CDR2 FYNNEI. Trimming took off 6 bases at V and 5 bases at J, with 15 bases between the two ends. Primers: 60 Vbeta forward and 13 Jbeta reverse. Clones were read by immunoSEQ multiplex PCR, and TCRdb kept only the in-frame ones, dropping some. The sample yields 90,000 to 130,000 clones, 79% seen once. The data are from a study of cytomegalovirus exposure and HLA in healthy donors. This chain connects TRBV2 to TRBJ2-3, with a weak D call TRBD2 (6 bases). The sequenced sample consisted of PBMCs. The sequence was collected from a young man in good health and CMV-seropositive. In nucleotides, the CDR3 is TGTGCCAGCAGGGGGGGACCACGCAAAGATACGCAGTATTTT. Protein product: CASRGGPRKDTQYF.